Given below is one T cell receptor (beta chain) in context. Its specificity is not known. This sample was taken from a study of T cells expressing NK-cell markers. The wider study: Investigators obtained TCR beta repertoires from sorted CD3+CD56+NKG2C+, CD3+CD56+NKG2C- and CD3+CD56-NKG2C+ T cells. Study outcomes and limitations: A handful of donors likewise had their CD3+CD56-NKG2C+ fraction led by these clonotypes. About 6 donors had dominant NKG2C+ clonotypes that comprised about 1.0-8% of their CD8+ T cells.

CDR1 and CDR2 from the germline V gene are SGHVS and FNYEAQ. The length of the CDR3 is 13 residues. The TCR beta cDNA came from 5'RACE template switching with UMIs. Reanalyzing the 5' RACE reads, TCRdb keeps one entry per CDR3 protein, without DNA. Seen in this sample are more than 90,000 distinct CDR3 sequences; the ten most common clones hold less than 20%. The source of this sequence is a woman aged 18-69 years in good health. This chain joins TRBV7-6 and TRBJ2-7; TCRdb picks TRBD1, but there is no DNA to check that call. The sample was blood T cells: a sorted CD56 or NKG2C T cell subset, CD4+ or CD8+ T cells, or bulk PBMC T cells (not recorded which). The CDR3 spells CASSEDRAYEQYF.